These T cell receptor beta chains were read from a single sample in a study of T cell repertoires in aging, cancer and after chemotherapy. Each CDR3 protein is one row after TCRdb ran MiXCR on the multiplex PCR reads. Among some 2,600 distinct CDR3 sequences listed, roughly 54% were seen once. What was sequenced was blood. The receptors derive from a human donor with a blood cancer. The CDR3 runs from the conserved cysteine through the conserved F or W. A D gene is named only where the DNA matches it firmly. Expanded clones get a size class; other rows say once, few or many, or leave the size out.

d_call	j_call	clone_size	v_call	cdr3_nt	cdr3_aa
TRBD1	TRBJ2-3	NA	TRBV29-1	TGCAGCGTTGATCCTCCGGAAAGGGACAGCGAGTACACTAGCACAGATACGCAGTATTTT	CSVDPPERDSEYTSTDTQYF
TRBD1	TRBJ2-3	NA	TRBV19	TGTGCCAGTAGTCGGGGACAGGCTAGAGATACGCAGTATTTT	CASSRGQARDTQYF
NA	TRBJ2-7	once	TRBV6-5	TGTGCCAGCAGCAATCCCGTGAACGAGCAGTACTTC	CASSNPVNEQYF
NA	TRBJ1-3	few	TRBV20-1	TGCAGTGCTAGTTCTGGAAACACCATATATTTT	CSASSGNTIYF
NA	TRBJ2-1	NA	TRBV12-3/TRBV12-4	TGTGCCAGCAGTCCTGGAGCGTGGGTCAACAATGAGCAGTTCTTC	CASSPGAWVNNEQFF
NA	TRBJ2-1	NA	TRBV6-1	TGTGCCAGCAGTGTAAGGCAGCAGGGTGAGCAGTTCTTC	CASSVRQQGEQFF
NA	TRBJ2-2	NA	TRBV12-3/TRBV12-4	TGTGCCAGCAGTTTAAGTAGGGTAACCGGGGAGCTGTTTTTT	CASSLSRVTGELFF
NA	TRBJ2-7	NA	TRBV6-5	TGTGCCAGCAGTGTACAGGTGTGGATTTCCTACGAGCAGTACTTC	CASSVQVWISYEQYF
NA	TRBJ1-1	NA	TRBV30	TGTGCCTGGAGTCGACCCGACGGCCTGAACACTGAAGCTTTCTTT	CAWSRPDGLNTEAFF
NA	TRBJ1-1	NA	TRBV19	TGTGCCAGTACCTCATTGGGGGGGGGCGCGATAACTTTCTTT	CASTSLGGGAITFF
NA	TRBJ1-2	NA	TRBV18	TGTGCCAGCTCACCACTCGGAGGGCCCCCAGGTGGCTACACCTTC	CASSPLGGPPGGYTF
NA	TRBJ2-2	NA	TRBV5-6	TGTGCCAGTAGGGGTGGATGGGCCGGGGAGCTGTTTTTT	CASRGGWAGELFF
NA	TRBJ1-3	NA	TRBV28	TGTGCCAGCAGTTTAAGTGGGTCTGGAAACACCATATATTTT	CASSLSGSGNTIYF
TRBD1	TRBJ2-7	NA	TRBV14	TGTGCCAGCAGCCAAGCCCTAGGGGGCCTCTCCTACGAGCAGTACTTC	CASSQALGGLSYEQYF
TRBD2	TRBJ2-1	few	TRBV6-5	TGTGCCACGGGACTAGCGGGGGGTGTGTCCTACAATGAGCAGTTCTTC	CATGLAGGVSYNEQFF
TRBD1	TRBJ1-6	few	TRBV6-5	TGTGCCAGCAGTTCGATACAGGGGACTGGCAATTCACCCCTCCACTTT	CASSSIQGTGNSPLHF
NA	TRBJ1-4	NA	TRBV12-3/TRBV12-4	TGTGCCAGCACCAGGACTCATGCAACTAATGAAAAACTGTTTTTT	CASTRTHATNEKLFF
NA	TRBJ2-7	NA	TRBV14	TGTGCCAGCAGCTTAGAGGGCGACAGAGGCTTCGAGCAGTACTTC	CASSLEGDRGFEQYF
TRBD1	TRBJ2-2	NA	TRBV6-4	TGTGCCAGCTCCGGGACAGGGACCCCCGGGGAGCTGTTTTTT	CASSGTGTPGELFF
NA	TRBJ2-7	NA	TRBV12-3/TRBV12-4	TGTGCCAGCTCAGTTTCTGAGACCCAGCAGTACTTC	CASSVSETQQYF
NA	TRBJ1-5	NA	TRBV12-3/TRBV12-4	TGTGCCAGCAGTTTAGGGACAGCTCAGCCCCAGCATTTT	CASSLGTAQPQHF
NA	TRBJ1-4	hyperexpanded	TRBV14	TGTGCCAGCAGCCAAGTACAGGGTGAGCTGTTTTTT	CASSQVQGELFF
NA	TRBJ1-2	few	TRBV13	TGTGCCAGCAGCTTAAGGCTCGAAGACACGAAGGGTGGCTACACCTTC	CASSLRLEDTKGGYTF
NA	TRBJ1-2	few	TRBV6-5	TGTGCCACCTCACAGGGTTGGAGCTACACCTTC	CATSQGWSYTF
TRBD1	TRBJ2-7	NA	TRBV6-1	TGTGCCAGCACCTCCCCCGGACAGGGTATCTACGAGCAGTACTTC	CASTSPGQGIYEQYF
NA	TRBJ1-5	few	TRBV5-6	TGTGCCAGCAGCTTGAGAACAGTTAGCAATCAGCCCCAGCATTTT	CASSLRTVSNQPQHF
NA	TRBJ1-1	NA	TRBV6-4	TGTGCCAGCAGTTTACGTTCTTTTGAAGCTTTCTTT	CASSLRSFEAFF
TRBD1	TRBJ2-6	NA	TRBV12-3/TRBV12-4	TGTGCCAGCAGCGCCCGGGACAGGGCCCTTTCTGGGGCCAACGTCCTGACTTTC	CASSARDRALSGANVLTF
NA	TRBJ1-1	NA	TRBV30	TGTGCCTGGAGTCAAGACGGCGAAGCTTTCTTT	CAWSQDGEAFF
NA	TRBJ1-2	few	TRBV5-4	TGTGCCAGCAGCTTGCCGGGAGGAGGCTACACCTTC	CASSLPGGGYTF
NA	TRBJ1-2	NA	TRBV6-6	TGTGCCATCAGTGAGTCAGCAGACTTAACCATTTATGGCTACACCTTC	CAISESADLTIYGYTF